Below, 14 T cell receptor beta chains from the same sample are listed, as sequenced in a study of T cells in Graves' hyperthyroidism and ophthalmopathy. The CDR3 regions of TCR beta were amplified from RNA transcripts. First-round RT-PCR with HTBI primers amplified the TCR CDR3 region. TCRdb independently ran MiXCR on the multiplex PCR reads; one entry per CDR3 protein. The table includes hundreds of thousands of distinct CDR3 sequences, 14% to 15% detected once. The sample taken for sequencing was blood. All receptors come from a man between 18 and 29 years old with Graves' ophthalmopathy.

This clonotype turned up a few times. Without the conserved terminal phenylalanine or tryptophan, this CDR3 likely stems from a read error. The chain carries TRBV27 and TRBJ1-5, with 7 bases aligning to TRBD1. The CDR3 runs 14 residues. CDR1 MNHEY and CDR2 SMNVEV come from the germline V gene (reference sequence). The V gene end was trimmed by 6 bases and the J gene end by 2 bases; junction bases not matched to a gene: 4. The CDR3 here is CASSLGTGNQPQHL. CDR3 DNA sequence: TGTGCCAGCAGCCTTGGGACAGGCAATCAGCCCCAGCATCTT.

This clonotype has at least ten counts. The rearrangement uses TRBV7-9 and TRBJ2-7, with no clear D. The CDR3 is 13 residues long. V shed 3 bases and J shed 6 bases, with 12 bases lying between them. Germline-derived CDR1 and CDR2 are SEHNR and FQNEAQ (reference sequence). In DNA form, the CDR3 reads TGTGCCAGCAGCTTGTTTGGGTGGGCCGAGCAGTACTTC. Translated, it gives CASSLFGWAEQYF.

Ten or more counts support this clonotype. The rearrangement uses TRBV10-3 and TRBJ1-2; no firm D call. Germline CDR1 is ENHRY and CDR2 is SYGVKD. V shed 8 bases and J shed 3 bases, with 10 bases lying between them. The CDR3 consists of 12 residues. The CDR3 spells CAIAREDYGYTF. CDR3 bases: TGTGCCATCGCAAGGGAGGACTATGGCTACACCTTC.

This clonotype was picked up a small number of times. The chain has TRBV6-1 and TRBJ2-7; 8 bases line up with TRBD1. J gave up 2 bases and V 4 bases, and 7 bases lay outside the gene matches. This CDR3 region has 15 residues. Germline V gene data show CDR1 as MNHNS and CDR2 as SASEGT. The CDR3 region is CASSGPGTGPYEQYF. CDR3 in DNA: TGTGCCAGCAGTGGACCCGGGACAGGTCCCTACGAGCAGTACTTC.

V is TRBV29-1 and J is TRBJ1-2, with D possibly TRBD1 on 5 matching bases. The V gene's germline CDR1 is SQVTM and CDR2 ANQGSEA. The V and J ends lost 6 bases and 5 bases respectively, with 16 bases between them. This CDR3 contains 13 residues. This CDR3 reads CSVALGGAYGYTF. CDR3 bases: TGCAGCGTAGCGCTAGGCGGGGCATATGGCTACACCTTC.

This clonotype was recorded only once. V usage is TRBV24-1 and J usage is TRBJ2-2; D is unclear. CDR1 and CDR2 from the germline V gene are KGHDR and SFDVKD. The CDR3 loop spans 13 amino acids. Trimming removed 8 bases from V and 2 bases from J, with 8 bases in between. The CDR3 DNA reads TGTGCCACCAATCCTTACAACACCGGGGAGCTGTTTTTT. Amino acid sequence: CATNPYNTGELFF.

This clonotype was seen more than once but under ten times. The CDR3 protein is CATSDFRGTETQYF. The DNA of the CDR3 is TGTGCCACCAGTGATTTTCGAGGGACAGAGACCCAGTACTTC. The V and J genes are TRBV24-1 and TRBJ2-5, with D perhaps assigned TRBD1 or TRBD2 (5 bases each). Per germline, CDR1 KGHDR and CDR2 SFDVKD. Trimming cost V 1 base and J 4 bases, with 9 bases left between them. The CDR3 extends over 14 amino acids.

This clonotype was seen at least ten times. V is TRBV5-1 and J is TRBJ1-1, with 8 bases lining up with TRBD1. Germline V gene lookup returns CDR1 SGHRS and CDR2 YFSETQ. Trimming took 2 bases from V and 1 from J; bases not matched to a gene: 4. CDR3 length: 15 residues. DNA of the CDR3: TGCGCCAGCAGCTTCCGGACAGGGCAGAACACTGAAGCTTTCTTT. The encoded protein is CASSFRTGQNTEAFF. The full variable domain, its missing parts supplied by reference TRBV5-1 and TRBJ1-1, is KAGVTQTPRYLIKTRGQQVTLSCSPISGHRSVSWYQQTPGQGLQFLFEYFSETQRNKGNFPGRFSGRQFSNSRSEMNVSTLELGDSALYLCASSFRTGQNTEAFFGQGTRLTVV.

Worth noting for this clonotype: It may be a read error: a sequence one base away is much more abundant. This chain joins TRBV28 and TRBJ1-1; TRBD1 agrees at 7 bases. Unmatched junction bases numbered 7, after V lost 5 bases and J lost 1 base. The CDR3 runs to 15 residues. Germline V gives CDR1 MDHEN, CDR2 SYDVKM. The CDR3 spells CASSGVAGGNTEAFF. The CDR3, as DNA: TGTGCCAGCAGTGGGGTGGCAGGGGGGAACACTGAAGCTTTCTTT.

The V gene is TRBV30, the J gene TRBJ2-7; maybe TRBD1 (6 bases). This CDR3 spans 13 amino acids. Trimming stripped 2 bases from V and 4 bases from J, with 12 bases between. Germline V gene sequence: CDR1 GTSNPN, CDR2 SVGIG (reference sequence). CDR3 DNA sequence: TGTGCCTGGAGTATCAGGGGAAAGTACGAGCAGTACTTC. It yields the protein CAWSIRGKYEQYF.

The CDR3 coding sequence is TGTGCCAGCTCAAGAGGACTAGCGGCAGATACGCAGTATTTT. It specifies CASSRGLAADTQYF. The chain links TRBV18 to TRBJ2-3; TRBD2 agrees at 10 bases. CDR1 KGHSH and CDR2 LQKENI come from the germline V gene. The CDR3 covers 14 residues. Trimming took 5 bases from V and 4 from J; bases not matched to a gene: 3.

The chain joins TRBV12-3 or TRBV12-4 to TRBJ2-7, with D tentatively TRBD2 (5 bases). The CDR3 loop spans 13 amino acids. V lost 6 bases and J lost 4, with 13 bases in between. The CDR3 DNA reads TGTGCCAGCAGCCCCCCCGTAGCGTACGAGCAGTACTTC. Protein product: CASSPPVAYEQYF.

Comment on this clonotype: With a much larger clone just one base away, this may be a read error. CDR3 nucleotides: TGCAGTGCCGGACAGGGAGCAGGGACCCAGTACTTC. Its translation is CSAGQGAGTQYF. The chain employs TRBV20-1 and TRBJ2-5; 8 bases line up with TRBD1. The germline V gene encodes CDR1 DFQATT and CDR2 SNEGSKA (reference sequence). The CDR3 loop spans 12 amino acids. V gave up 6 bases and J gave up 7 bases; unmatched junction bases: 7.

Concerning this clonotype: This sequence may be a read error, since a much larger clone differs from it by one base. The rearrangement uses TRBV3-1 and TRBJ2-2; D perhaps matches TRBD2 (5 bases). The CDR3 totals 15 residues. CDR1 is LGHDT, CDR2 YNNKEL, per germline (reference sequence). The CDR3 nucleotides are TGTGCCAGCAGCCAAGTTGCGGTGAACACCGGGAAGCTGTTTTTT. Protein product: CASSQVAVNTGKLFF.